This entry lists 22 T cell receptor beta chains sequenced from one sample in a study of cytomegalovirus exposure and HLA in healthy donors. The method was immunoSEQ multiplex PCR; TCRdb's version includes in-frame clones alone and lacks a portion of them. There are 100,000 to 150,000 clones in the sample; roughly nine tenths occur only once, and 1.1% lies in the top ten. The sample was PBMCs. The receptors were sampled from a woman in her late teens or twenties in good health and CMV-seronegative.

The V and J genes are TRBV10-3 and TRBJ1-1; possible D gene TRBD1, 5 bases. The germline V gene encodes CDR1 ENHRY and CDR2 SYGVKD. This CDR3 region has 14 residues. V was cut by 2 bases and J by 1 base, with 8 bases left in between. The CDR3 loop is CAISERQGNTEAFF. CDR3 coding DNA: TGTGCCATCAGTGAGCGGCAGGGGAACACTGAAGCTTTCTTT.

J is TRBJ2-1 and V is TRBV18; weak D call: TRBD2 (5 bases). The CDR3 covers 14 residues. V lost 3 bases, J lost 5 bases, and 11 bases lay in between. Germline V lookup: CDR1 KGHSH, CDR2 LQKENI. CDR3 DNA sequence: TGTGCCAGCTCACCGCTAGGGAGAAACAATGAGCAGTTCTTC. Protein product: CASSPLGRNNEQFF.

The gene calls are TRBV19 and TRBJ1-2; 9 bases map to TRBD1. The V and J ends lost 6 bases and 6 bases, in that order; junction bases with no gene match: 11. Germline assignment: CDR1 LNHDA and CDR2 SQIVND (reference sequence). This CDR3 is 15 amino acids long. The chain's CDR3 is CASRQNRDREDGYTF. The CDR3 bases are TGTGCCAGTAGGCAAAACCGGGACAGGGAGGATGGCTACACCTTC.

The chain recombines TRBV6-5 with TRBJ1-2; TRBD1 matches 10 bases. J gave up 7 bases and V 6 bases, and 5 bases lay outside the gene matches. The CDR3 has 13 residues. CDR1 MNHEY and CDR2 SVGAGI come from the germline V gene. The CDR3 nucleotides are TGTGCCAGCAGATTGACAGGGGGCGGTGGCTACACCTTC. Amino acids: CASRLTGGGGYTF.

This chain connects TRBV6-5 to TRBJ2-1; a weak D match, TRBD1 (6 bases). In germline, CDR1 is MNHEY, CDR2 SVGAGI. V dropped 8 bases and J dropped 8 bases, with 19 bases sitting between them. This CDR3 spans 14 amino acids. CDR3 region: CASRNRAPRDEQFF. The CDR3 DNA reads TGTGCCAGCCGAAACAGGGCCCCGAGGGATGAGCAGTTCTTC.

This clone was counted only a few times. The gene calls are TRBV2 and TRBJ1-1; TRBD1 agrees at 7 bases. Germline CDR1 and CDR2: SNHLY and FYNNEI. Trimming at V came to 8 bases and at J to 4 bases, leaving 16 bases not matched to a gene. CDR3 length equals 16 residues. The CDR3 sequence is CASSSTGYIASTEAFF. The DNA for the CDR3 is TGTGCCAGCTCATCGACAGGGTATATCGCCAGCACTGAAGCTTTCTTT.

The chain couples TRBV9 to TRBJ2-1; 9 bases match TRBD1. The J segment lost 7 bases and the V segment lost 1 base, leaving 6 bases of the junction unmatched. The CDR3 runs to 15 residues. The germline V gene encodes CDR1 SGDLS and CDR2 YYNGEE. For the CDR3, the DNA is TGTGCCAGCAGCGTATCCGTACAGGGGGCTAATGAGCAGTTCTTC. Its protein is CASSVSVQGANEQFF.

This rearrangement joins TRBV18 to TRBJ2-7; unclear D gene. The V gene lost 6 bases and the J gene lost 0 bases, with 12 bases spanning the gap. Germline CDR1 reads KGHSH; CDR2 reads LQKENI. There are 14 residues in the CDR3. CDR3 loop: CASSTRRDSYEQYV. The CDR3 nucleotides are TGTGCCAGCTCCACCCGTAGGGACTCCTACGAGCAGTACGTC.

CDR3 coding DNA: TGTGCCAGCAACACGGGACAGATTCAAGAGACCCAGTACTTC. It is translated as CASNTGQIQETQYF. This rearrangement joins TRBV5-4 to TRBJ2-5; 7 nucleotides match TRBD1. CDR1 and CDR2 (germline): SGHNT, YYREEE (reference sequence). V dropped 6 bases and J dropped 2; count of bases not matched to a gene: 7. The CDR3 runs to 14 residues.

The rearrangement uses TRBV2 and TRBJ1-6; D may be TRBD1 (5 bases). V was shortened by 8 bases and J by 0 bases, with 23 bases between the two germline ends. The CDR3 consists of 19 residues. Germline values: CDR1 SNHLY, CDR2 FYNNEI. DNA for the CDR3: TGTGCCAGCTCGGGCGGCGGGGCGCCCAGTGACTCCTATAATTCACCCCTCCACTTT. Its translation: CASSGGGAPSDSYNSPLHF.

CDR3 residues: CASSYFGGSGEKLFF. CDR3 bases: TGTGCCAGCAGTTACTTTGGGGGCTCAGGTGAAAAACTGTTTTTT. The rearrangement joins TRBV6-5 to TRBJ1-4; TRBD1 is a possible D gene (6 bases). CDR3 length: 15 residues. Germline V gene sequence: CDR1 MNHEY, CDR2 SVGAGI. Trimming left V 1 base short and J 7 bases short, with 13 bases between.

The gene calls are TRBV6-1 and TRBJ1-4, with D perhaps matching TRBD1 (6 bases). Looked up from germline, CDR1 is MNHNS and CDR2 is SASEGT. This CDR3 region has 15 residues. The V end lost 5 bases, the J end lost 1 base, and 11 bases lay between the germline ends. The CDR3 coding sequence is TGTGCCAGCAGTAGCACAGGGATAACTAATGAAAAACTGTTTTTT. Translating gives CASSSTGITNEKLFF.

The chain uses TRBV29-1 and TRBJ2-7, with 8 bases lining up with TRBD1. Germline CDR1 SQVTM, CDR2 ANQGSEA. Losses at the gene ends were 3 bases for V and 3 bases for J; bases not matched to a gene: 7. CDR3 size: 14 residues. The chain's CDR3 is CSVDGGQEVYEQYF. CDR3 coding DNA: TGCAGCGTTGACGGGGGACAGGAAGTCTACGAGCAGTACTTC.

The rearrangement uses TRBV6-5 and TRBJ1-1; 10 bases agree with TRBD1. The length of the CDR3 is 12 residues. Trimming cost V 6 bases and J 9 bases; bases outside gene matches: 4. CDR1 and CDR2 from the germline V gene are MNHEY and SVGAGI. DNA for the CDR3: TGTGCCAGCAGCCCGGACAGGGGGAAAGCTTTCTTT. It specifies CASSPDRGKAFF.

The V gene is TRBV21-1, the J gene TRBJ2-7; the table assigns TRBD1, which was not confirmed against the DNA. TRBV21-1 is tagged as a pseudogene. CDR3 length: 17 residues. CDR3 amino acids: CASRLMRTGGSSYEQYV. The CDR3 DNA is TGTGCCAGCAGACTTATGCGAACAGGGGGCTCTTCCTACGAGCAGTACGTC.

The chain recombines TRBV28 with TRBJ1-5, with D hard to call. The germline V and J ends were trimmed by 5 bases and 5 bases, with 19 bases remaining between them. CDR3 size: 16 residues. Germline CDR1 reads MDHEN; CDR2 reads SYDVKM. The CDR3 coding sequence is TGTGCCAGCAGTCACTATCTCCGAGACGGCTATCAGCCCCAGCATTTT. Its protein is CASSHYLRDGYQPQHF.

The V call is TRBV2, the J call TRBJ1-1; D is uncertain. Looked up from germline, CDR1 is SNHLY and CDR2 is FYNNEI. Trimming cost V 4 bases and J 4 bases, with 10 bases left between them. The length of the CDR3 is 13 residues. The CDR3 bases are TGTGCCAGCAGTGTGGACGGGGTCACTGAAGCTTTCTTT. This codes for CASSVDGVTEAFF.

The CDR3 DNA follows: TGTGCCAGCAGCTCGGCCGGGAGCCGTGGCGAGACCCAGTACTTC. Translated: CASSSAGSRGETQYF. The chain carries TRBV7-2 and TRBJ2-5, with D perhaps matching TRBD2 (6 bases). Germline-derived CDR1 and CDR2 are SGHTA and FQGNSA. This CDR3 has 15 residues. Trimming removed 4 bases at V and 5 bases at J, with 17 bases between.

This clone has only one observation. The genes are TRBV27 and TRBJ1-2, with unresolved D. V was trimmed by 3 bases and J by 0 bases, leaving 8 bases between them. Germline V gene data show CDR1 as MNHEY and CDR2 as SMNVEV (reference sequence). The CDR3 is 14 amino acids. Here the CDR3 DNA reads TGTGCCAGCAGTTTCGGCGGGACTAACTATGGCTACACCTTC. Translating it yields CASSFGGTNYGYTF.

The V and J genes are TRBV14 and TRBJ2-2; the match to TRBD1 covers 7 bases. The germline V gene encodes CDR1 SGHDN and CDR2 FVKESK. The CDR3 spans 15 residues. The V gene end was trimmed by 5 bases and the J gene end by 2 bases; junction bases not matched to a gene: 5. The DNA for the CDR3 is TGTGCCAGCAGCAGTCGGGACAGTAACACCGGGGAGCTGTTTTTT. It codes for CASSSRDSNTGELFF.

The chain combines TRBV7-7 with TRBJ2-5, with 9 bases aligning to TRBD1. CDR3 length: 16 residues. CDR1 is SSHAT, CDR2 FNYEAQ, per germline (reference sequence). V trimming: 5 bases; J trimming: 5 bases; junction bases outside the gene matches: 12. This CDR3 is CASSPSTGGGSETQYF. The CDR3 region has the DNA TGTGCCAGCAGCCCATCGACAGGGGGTGGATCGGAGACCCAGTACTTC. The complete variable domain, with remaining parts taken from reference TRBV7-7 and TRBJ2-5, reads GAGVSQSPRYKVTKRGQDVTLRCDPISSHATLYWYQQALGQGPEFLTYFNYEAQPDKSGLPSDRFSAERPEGSISTLTIQRTEQRDSAMYRCASSPSTGGGSETQYFGPGTRLLVL.

V usage is TRBV30 and J usage is TRBJ1-2; D unclear. Trimming left V 0 bases short and J 7 bases short, with 12 bases between. The CDR3 is 13 residues long. Germline loops: CDR1 GTSNPN, CDR2 SVGIG (reference sequence). The CDR3 DNA sequence: TGTGCCTGGAGTGTAGGTGAGGGCCTTGGCTACACCTTC. Amino acids: CAWSVGEGLGYTF.